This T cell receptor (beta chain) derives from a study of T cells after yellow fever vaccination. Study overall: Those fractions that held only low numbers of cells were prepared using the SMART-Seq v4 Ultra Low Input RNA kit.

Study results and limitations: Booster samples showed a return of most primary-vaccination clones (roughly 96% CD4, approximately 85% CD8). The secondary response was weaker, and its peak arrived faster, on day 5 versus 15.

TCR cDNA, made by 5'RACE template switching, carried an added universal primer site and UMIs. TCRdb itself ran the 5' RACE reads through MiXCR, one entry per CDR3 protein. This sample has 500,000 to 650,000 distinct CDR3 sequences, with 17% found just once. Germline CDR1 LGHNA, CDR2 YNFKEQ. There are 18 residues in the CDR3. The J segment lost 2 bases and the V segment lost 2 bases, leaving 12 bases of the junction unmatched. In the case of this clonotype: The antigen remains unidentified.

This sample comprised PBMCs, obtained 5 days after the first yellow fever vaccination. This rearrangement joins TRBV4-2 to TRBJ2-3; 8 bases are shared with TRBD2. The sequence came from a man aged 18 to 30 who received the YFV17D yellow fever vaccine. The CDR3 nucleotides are TGTGCCAGCAGCCAACTATGGGGCGGGGGGCCCCCCACAGATACGCAGTATTTT. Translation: CASSQLWGGGPPTDTQYF.